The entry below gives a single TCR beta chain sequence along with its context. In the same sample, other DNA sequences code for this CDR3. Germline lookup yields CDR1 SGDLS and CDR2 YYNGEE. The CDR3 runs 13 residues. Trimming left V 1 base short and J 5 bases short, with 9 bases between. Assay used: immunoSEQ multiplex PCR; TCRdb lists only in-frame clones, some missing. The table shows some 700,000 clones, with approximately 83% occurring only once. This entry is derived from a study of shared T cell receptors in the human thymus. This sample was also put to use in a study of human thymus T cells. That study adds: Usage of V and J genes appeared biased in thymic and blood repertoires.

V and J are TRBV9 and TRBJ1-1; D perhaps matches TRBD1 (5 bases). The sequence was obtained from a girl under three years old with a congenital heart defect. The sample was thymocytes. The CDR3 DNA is TGTGCCAGCAGCGTATCCGGGGGGACTGAAGCTTTCTTT. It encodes CASSVSGGTEAFF.